A selection of T cell receptor beta chains follows, all from one sample in a study of identical twins. TCRdb re-analysed the 5' RACE reads in MiXCR, keeping a single row per CDR3 protein. This table has around 280,000 distinct CDR3 sequences, more than 6.5% appearing once. The same data also went into a second study, on yellow fever vaccine responses in identical twins.

The sequenced sample was memory (CD45RO+) T cells sorted from blood. These receptors were taken from a woman aged 18-29 years in good health. The CDR3 runs from the conserved cysteine through the conserved F or W. Size tells how often a clone was seen (once, few, many) or the class of an expanded clone, and some rows leave it out.

V	size	J	CDR3
TRBV5-6	few	TRBJ1-1	CASGTGRNTEAFF
TRBV28	many	TRBJ1-5	CASRVGGGGNQPQHF
TRBV10-1	.	TRBJ2-3	CASSEPPKPRAGGPLYTQYF
TRBV9	many	TRBJ1-4	CASSVAGLQNEKLFF
TRBV11-2	many	TRBJ2-1	CASIPGGPHNEQFF
TRBV2	.	TRBJ1-5	CASSPTGGQPQHF
TRBV29-1	many	TRBJ2-5	CAFRGPETQYF
TRBV2	few	TRBJ2-3	CASSPSGGSTDTQYF
TRBV19	.	TRBJ1-6	CASTQGGNSPLHF
TRBV28	many	TRBJ2-1	CASSPLANEQFF
TRBV4-1	many	TRBJ2-7	CASSQALGWTYEQYF
TRBV12-3/TRBV12-4	.	TRBJ2-2	CASTGGATTGELFF